This TCR beta chain was documented in a study of CD8 T cells in ankylosing spondylitis. Broader study findings: Several highly homologous variants made up a TCR beta motif, and this motif appeared characteristic of ankylosing spondylitis blood. Disease-linked clones bore a CD8+ phenotype, appearing relatively rarely in peripheral blood.

CDR3 length: 12 residues. V lost 0 bases, J lost 8 bases, and 8 bases lay in between. Germline V gene data show CDR1 as SGHRS and CDR2 as YFSETQ. This clonotype was picked up a small number of times. Its antigen remains unknown. TCR beta libraries were made by quantitative 5'-RACE with molecular barcodes. TCRdb passed the 5' RACE reads through MiXCR, listing each CDR3 protein once. This table has roughly 700,000 distinct CDR3 sequences, roughly 19% appearing once. The V gene is TRBV5-1, the J gene TRBJ1-1; D unclear. Sequencing was performed on blood, either unsorted or a sorted T cell fraction (not recorded which). The clonotype comes from a male donor with ankylosing spondylitis. The CDR3 DNA follows: TGCGCCAGCAGCTTGGCTGATAACGAAGCTTTCTTT. Translation gives CASSLADNEAFF. Looking up the rest from reference TRBV5-1 and TRBJ1-1 gives the full variable domain: KAGVTQTPRYLIKTRGQQVTLSCSPISGHRSVSWYQQTPGQGLQFLFEYFSETQRNKGNFPGRFSGRQFSNSRSEMNVSTLELGDSALYLCASSLADNEAFFGQGTRLTVV.